The 5 T cell receptor beta chains in this list originate from one sample, sequenced in a study of cytomegalovirus exposure and HLA in healthy donors. Use of 60 Vbeta and 13 Jbeta primers characterized the PCR. This table comes from immunoSEQ multiplex PCR, and its TCRdb copy is limited to in-frame clones, with some not included. The repertoire consists of about 190,000 clones, with around 86% occurring once and the leading ten covering about 1.2%. What was sequenced was PBMCs. These receptors all come from a young man in good health and CMV-seronegative.

This sequence joins TRBV4-1 and TRBJ2-7, with 9 nucleotides matching TRBD1. With V trimmed by 6 bases and J by 6 bases, 12 bases remained unmatched. Germline V gene sequence: CDR1 MGHRA, CDR2 YSYEKL. The CDR3 has 15 amino acids. The CDR3 DNA reads TGCGCCAGCAGTCAACAGGGGGCGCGGGGACGCGAGCAGTACTTC. This translates into CASSQQGARGREQYF.

DNA for the CDR3: TGTGCCTGGAGGCGGAACGGGGACTCCACCTATGGCTACACCTTC. Protein sequence: CAWRRNGDSTYGYTF. The chain combines TRBV30 with TRBJ1-2; D might be TRBD1 (5 bases). The CDR3 is made up of 15 amino acids. With 3 bases removed from V and 4 bases from J, the gap between germline ends came to 18 bases. The germline V gene has CDR1 GTSNPN and CDR2 SVGIG (reference sequence).

The chain has TRBV5-1 and TRBJ1-3; D is perhaps TRBD1 (5 bases). Germline values: CDR1 SGHRS, CDR2 YFSETQ. V was clipped by 4 bases and J by 9 bases, with 20 bases between them. This CDR3 has 15 residues. In DNA form, the CDR3 reads TGCGCCAGCAGCCACGACTGGGGGGGGTCGAGCACCATATATTTT. Encoded protein: CASSHDWGGSSTIYF.

In its sample, this clone was seen once. The rearrangement uses TRBV9 and TRBJ1-2, with 10 bases aligning to TRBD1. Germline trimming cut 3 bases from V and 3 bases from J; bases unmatched to any gene: 5. This CDR3 comprises 15 residues. The germline V gene encodes CDR1 SGDLS and CDR2 YYNGEE. The CDR3 nucleotides are TGTGCCAGCAGCGGGACAGGGGGAGTTTACTATGGCTACACCTTC. It codes for CASSGTGGVYYGYTF.

This clone was seen more than once but under ten times. The J gene is TRBJ1-2, the V gene TRBV14, with 8 bases lining up with TRBD1. The V gene end was trimmed by 4 bases and the J gene end by 4 bases; junction bases not matched to a gene: 8. The CDR3 length is 15 residues. Germline V lookup: CDR1 SGHDN, CDR2 FVKESK. CDR3 region: CASSPGQGRTYGYTF. CDR3 DNA sequence: TGTGCCAGCAGCCCCGGACAGGGTAGGACCTATGGCTACACCTTC. Full variable domain (outside the CDR3, taken from reference TRBV14 and TRBJ1-2): EAGVTQFPSHSVIEKGQTVTLRCDPISGHDNLYWYRRVMGKEIKFLLHFVKESKQDESGMPNNRFLAERTGGTYSTLKVQPAELEDSGVYFCASSPGQGRTYGYTFGSGTRLTVV.